A single T cell receptor (beta chain) is shown here with its context. There are 14 residues in the CDR3. The V gene's germline CDR1 is SGHNT and CDR2 YENEEA. The ends lost 5 bases at V and 6 bases at J; junction bases unmatched: 5. These data originate in a study of blood T cells in healthy people across ages. A sample-barcoded 5' primer and a J-beta primer mix were used in a second PCR of roughly 7 to 11 cycles. TCRdb processed the 5' RACE reads anew with MiXCR; each CDR3 protein has one entry. The data hold roughly 1.5 million distinct CDR3 sequences, with under 55% observed a single time. The source material was blood. This receptor was identified in a woman aged 18-30 years in good health. This sequence joins TRBV11-3 and TRBJ2-7; TRBD1 aligns across 12 bases. The CDR3 loop is CASSPGTGGSEQYF. Written as DNA, the CDR3 is TGTGCCAGCAGCCCTGGGACAGGGGGCAGCGAGCAGTACTTC.